This entry lists 17 T cell receptor beta chains sequenced from one sample in a study of OX40 agonist ivuxolimab in advanced cancers. Profiled with immunoSEQ multiplex PCR; TCRdb holds only in-frame clones, not every one. The data contain some 50,000 clones, roughly 93% of them seen just once; the ten biggest clones take up under 20%. This specimen consisted of CD4+ or CD8+ T cells sorted from blood, obtained in a trial of the OX40 agonist ivuxolimab. The receptors shown here come from an adult with an advanced solid tumor such as melanoma, head and neck, liver or kidney cancer.

This clone was seen a single time. This rearrangement joins TRBV14 to TRBJ2-7; D gene unclear. Germline CDR1 is SGHDN and CDR2 is FVKESK. The CDR3 runs to 12 residues. V was shortened by 5 bases and J by 5 bases, with 10 bases between the two germline ends. The CDR3 sequence: CASSDPGDEQYF. The CDR3 bases are TGTGCCAGCAGCGACCCGGGTGACGAGCAGTACTTC.

The chain employs TRBV28 and TRBJ2-7, with 7 nucleotides matching TRBD1. The CDR3 is 14 residues long. The V and J ends lost 3 bases and 4 bases, in that order; junction bases with no gene match: 6. Germline CDR1 and CDR2: MDHEN and SYDVKM. This chain's CDR3 is CASSFETGLYEQYF. The CDR3 bases are TGTGCCAGCAGTTTTGAGACAGGGCTATACGAGCAGTACTTC. Looking up the rest from reference TRBV28 and TRBJ2-7 gives the full variable domain: DVKVTQSSRYLVKRTGEKVFLECVQDMDHENMFWYRQDPGLGLRLIYFSYDVKMKEKGDIPEGYSVSREKKERFSLILESASTNQTSMYLCASSFETGLYEQYFGPGTRLTVT.

The chain recombines TRBV6-1 with TRBJ1-2; 7 bases line up with TRBD1. Germline lookup yields CDR1 MNHNS and CDR2 SASEGT. The V gene end was trimmed by 2 bases and the J gene end by 6 bases; junction bases not matched to a gene: 9. The CDR3 has 15 amino acids. CDR3 sequence (DNA): TGTGCCAGCAGTGAATTCGCGACAGGGTCAGATGGCTACACCTTC. Translation: CASSEFATGSDGYTF.

This chain joins TRBV25-1 and TRBJ1-3; D call uncertain. V was clipped by 2 bases and J by 5 bases, with 19 bases between them. This CDR3 spans 17 amino acids. Germline V gene lookup returns CDR1 MGHDK and CDR2 SYGVNS. CDR3: CASSEGVSPPGRNTIYF. CDR3 bases: TGTGCCAGCAGTGAAGGGGTATCGCCTCCCGGCCGAAACACCATATATTTT.

This clone was counted only a few times. The chain combines TRBV5-4 with TRBJ2-1, with a tentative D call TRBD1 (6 bases). The length of the CDR3 is 16 residues. Germline V gene sequence: CDR1 SGHNT, CDR2 YYREEE (reference sequence). V lost 0 bases, J lost 0 bases, and 10 bases lay in between. CDR3 coding DNA: TGTGCCAGCAGCTTGGACAGGGCAAGCTCCTACAATGAGCAGTTCTTC. It specifies CASSLDRASSYNEQFF.

This chain uses TRBV6-5 with TRBJ2-2, with 10 bases fitting TRBD2. Per the germline V gene, CDR1 is MNHEY and CDR2 is SVGAGI. This CDR3 is built from 14 residues. With V trimmed by 8 bases and J by 4 bases, 4 bases remained unmatched. The CDR3 nucleotides are TGTGCCAGCGGGGCTAGCGGGGGCACCGGGGAGCTGTTTTTT. Residues: CASGASGGTGELFF.

The V and J genes are TRBV7-9 and TRBJ2-1, with D possibly matching TRBD2 (5 bases). The CDR3 has 15 amino acids. Germline CDR1 SEHNR, CDR2 FQNEAQ (reference sequence). V shed 0 bases and J shed 8 bases, with 14 bases lying between them. The CDR3 spells CASSLAFGEMDEQFF. CDR3 DNA sequence: TGTGCCAGCAGCTTAGCTTTCGGGGAGATGGATGAGCAGTTCTTC.

The CDR3 region is CASSEPQTEYSNQPQHF. The CDR3 nucleotides are TGCGCCAGCAGTGAGCCCCAGACAGAATATAGCAATCAGCCCCAGCATTTT. V gene TRBV10-1 combines with J gene TRBJ1-5; a possible D gene is TRBD1 (5 bases). Trimming cost V 2 bases and J 0 bases, with 14 bases left between them. Germline values: CDR1 WNHNN, CDR2 SYGVQD (reference sequence). The CDR3 is 17 amino acids.

This chain uses TRBV5-6 with TRBJ1-4; the match to TRBD1 covers 8 bases. CDR1 and CDR2 from the germline V gene are SGHDT and YYEEEE. The CDR3 has 15 residues. V lost 0 bases to trimming and J lost 7 bases; unmatched junction nucleotides: 5. CDR3 in DNA: TGTGCCAGCAGCTTGGCGAACAGGGGGGTTGAAAAACTGTTTTTT. Translated: CASSLANRGVEKLFF.

V gene TRBV10-1 combines with J gene TRBJ2-2; the match to TRBD1 covers 7 bases. The V and J ends lost 10 bases and 6 bases, in that order; junction bases with no gene match: 5. The CDR3 spans 12 residues. From germline, CDR1 is WNHNN and CDR2 SYGVQD (reference sequence). CDR3 region: CATKGASGELFF. CDR3 DNA: TGCGCCACCAAGGGGGCGTCCGGGGAGCTGTTTTTT.

Remarks on this clone: A far larger clone is one base from this, pointing to a likely read error. The sample has other DNA sequences that encode this CDR3 too. This rearrangement joins TRBV5-6 to TRBJ2-7; 14 nucleotides agree with TRBD2. Per the germline V gene, CDR1 is SGHDT and CDR2 is YYEEEE. This CDR3 region has 15 residues. CDR3 loop: CARSGGLAGAGEQYF. CDR3 coding DNA: TGTGCCCGCAGCGGGGGACTAGCGGGGGCGGGGGAGCAGTACTTC.

The rearrangement joins TRBV28 to TRBJ1-5; 8 nucleotides line up with TRBD1. The V and J ends lost 4 bases and 5 bases, in that order; junction bases with no gene match: 4. The CDR3 extends over 14 amino acids. Germline lookup yields CDR1 MDHEN and CDR2 SYDVKM. The CDR3 here is CASSYRGTYQPQHF. The CDR3 nucleotides read TGTGCCAGCAGTTACAGGGGGACTTATCAGCCCCAGCATTTT.

V and J are TRBV6-5 and TRBJ1-1; D not resolved. V lost 0 bases and J lost 1, with 6 bases in between. Germline CDR1 is MNHEY and CDR2 is SVGAGI. The CDR3 extends over 14 amino acids. For the CDR3, the DNA is TGTGCCAGCAGTTACTCCGGATCGAACACTGAAGCTTTCTTT. It translates to CASSYSGSNTEAFF.

The genes are TRBV19 and TRBJ2-3; TRBD2 agrees at 7 bases. The V segment lost 7 bases and the J segment 4 bases; nucleotides outside the gene matches: 8. Looked up from germline, CDR1 is LNHDA and CDR2 is SQIVND (reference sequence). The CDR3 length is 14 residues. The CDR3 protein is CASTGRGSPDTQYF. CDR3 DNA sequence: TGTGCCAGTACGGGGAGGGGTAGCCCAGATACGCAGTATTTT.

The genes are TRBV7-9 and TRBJ2-3, with 7 bases aligning to TRBD1. The germline gives CDR1 SEHNR, CDR2 FQNEAQ (reference sequence). The V and J ends lost 2 bases and 5 bases, in that order; junction bases with no gene match: 4. The CDR3 is 14 amino acids. DNA for the CDR3: TGTGCCAGCAGCTTACCCTACAGGGGAGATACGCAGTATTTT. This codes for CASSLPYRGDTQYF.

This chain links TRBV7-9 with TRBJ2-7, with 10 positions matching TRBD1. After removal of 1 base from V and 3 bases from J, the junction contained 3 bases not matched to a gene. The CDR3 spans 15 residues. The germline V gene encodes CDR1 SEHNR and CDR2 FQNEAQ (reference sequence). CDR3 DNA: TGTGCCAGCAGCTTAGGGGACAGGGGTGGCTACGAGCAGTACTTC. It is translated as CASSLGDRGGYEQYF.

The V call is TRBV7-9, the J call TRBJ1-1; perhaps TRBD1 as D (5 bases). The length of the CDR3 is 13 residues. The V end was cut by 3 bases, the J end by 6 bases, with 11 bases between. Germline CDR1 and CDR2: SEHNR and FQNEAQ (reference sequence). The CDR3 DNA is TGTGCCAGCAGCTTCCGGGACCCCCCTGAAGCTTTCTTT. Residues: CASSFRDPPEAFF.